Following are 21 T cell receptor beta chains from one sample sequenced in a study of T cells after yellow fever vaccination. MiXCR was run by TCRdb on the 5' RACE reads, yielding one entry per CDR3 protein. Among around 360,000 distinct CDR3 sequences listed, approximately 10% were seen once. The sample was PBMCs, taken on the day of the first yellow fever vaccination. The source is a man younger than 35 who received the YFV17D yellow fever vaccine.

This clonotype was recorded at least ten times. This sequence joins TRBV4-3 and TRBJ1-2; TRBD1 matches 8 bases. The length of the CDR3 is 15 residues. The J segment lost 0 bases and the V segment lost 2 bases, leaving 2 bases of the junction unmatched. CDR1 LGHNA and CDR2 YSLEER come from the germline V gene. The CDR3 DNA reads TGCGCCAGCAGCCAATCACAGGGGGCTAACTATGGCTACACCTTC. Translating gives CASSQSQGANYGYTF.

The chain combines TRBV20-1 with TRBJ2-7, with 9 bases that match TRBD1. The CDR3 covers 12 residues. J lost 8 bases, V lost 6 bases, and 8 bases had no gene match. Germline CDR1 and CDR2: DFQATT and SNEGSKA (reference sequence). The CDR3 is CSATGGSGKQYV. The CDR3 DNA follows: TGCAGTGCCACAGGGGGCTCAGGCAAGCAGTACGTC.

A few counts support this clonotype. V gene TRBV19 combines with J gene TRBJ1-5, with D perhaps matching TRBD1 (5 bases). Trimming cost V 1 base and J 6 bases, with 19 bases left between them. The germline V gene encodes CDR1 LNHDA and CDR2 SQIVND (reference sequence). This CDR3 has 17 residues. CDR3 loop: CASSIAAGRASSQPQHF. The CDR3 nucleotides are TGTGCCAGTAGTATAGCGGCAGGGAGAGCTAGTAGTCAGCCCCAGCATTTT.

This clonotype was recorded a few times. The CDR3 spells CASSQVQNSPLHF. The CDR3, as DNA: TGCGCCAGCAGCCAAGTCCAGAATTCACCCCTCCACTTT. The chain couples TRBV4-1 to TRBJ1-6, with no clear D. V lost 1 base, J lost 7 bases, and 5 bases lay in between. Germline V gives CDR1 MGHRA, CDR2 YSYEKL. This CDR3 is built from 13 residues.

This clonotype was seen ten or more times. V gene TRBV5-1 combines with J gene TRBJ2-7; D is unresolved. Germline CDR1 is SGHRS and CDR2 is YFSETQ. The V end lost 2 bases, the J end lost 0 bases, and 12 bases lay between the germline ends. The CDR3 has 15 amino acids. The CDR3: CASSLEPGYSYEQYF. CDR3 coding DNA: TGCGCCAGCAGCTTAGAGCCGGGCTACTCCTACGAGCAGTACTTC.

The chain has TRBV12-3 or TRBV12-4 and TRBJ2-7; weak D call: TRBD1 (6 bases). This CDR3 is 10 amino acids long. The V and J ends lost 9 bases and 5 bases respectively, with 8 bases between them. CDR3 nucleotide sequence: TGTGCCAGTTCAGGGGACGAGCAGTACTTC. Translating gives CASSGDEQYF.

This clonotype was counted only a few times. This chain connects TRBV4-1 to TRBJ2-6; D is unresolved. Deletions cut 4 bases from V and 2 bases from J, with 9 bases between. The CDR3 length is 15 residues. The germline gives CDR1 MGHRA, CDR2 YSYEKL. CDR3 loop: CASSPPGAGANVLTF. For the CDR3, the DNA is TGCGCCAGCAGCCCCCCCGGCGCTGGGGCCAACGTCCTGACTTTC.

The table lists this clonotype with a few counts. V gene TRBV6-2 or TRBV6-3 combines with J gene TRBJ2-7; D call uncertain. The CDR3 has 13 residues. Trimming shortened V by 4 bases and J by 4 bases, and 11 bases separated the two germline ends. Germline V lookup: CDR1 MNHEY, CDR2 SVGEGT. The CDR3 region is CASSWAGKYEQYV. The CDR3 region has the DNA TGTGCCAGCAGTTGGGCAGGAAAGTACGAGCAGTACGTC.

The chain employs TRBV5-6 and TRBJ2-1; D is undetermined. Germline V CDR1 and CDR2: SGHDT, YYEEEE. The CDR3 covers 15 residues. The V end was cut by 0 bases, the J end by 6 bases, with 13 bases between. CDR3: CASSLGLRRSNEQFF. In DNA form, the CDR3 reads TGTGCCAGCAGCTTGGGGCTCCGCAGATCCAATGAGCAGTTCTTC.

V gene TRBV4-2 combines with J gene TRBJ1-2; 9 positions match TRBD1. This CDR3 has 15 amino acids. V shed 4 bases and J 4 bases; nucleotides not matched to a gene: 7. The V gene's germline CDR1 is LGHNA and CDR2 YNFKEQ. CDR3 loop: CASSPWTGDAYGYTF. In DNA form, the CDR3 reads TGTGCCAGCAGCCCCTGGACAGGGGACGCCTATGGCTACACCTTC.

In this sample, this clonotype turned up a few times. The rearrangement uses TRBV12-3 or TRBV12-4 and TRBJ1-4; 8 positions agree with TRBD1. CDR3 length: 16 amino acids. V gave up 6 bases and J gave up 6 bases; unmatched junction bases: 12. CDR3 sequence (DNA): TGTGCCAGCAGCGAAAGCCGACAGGGGAGAGATGAAAAACTGTTTTTT. Translation: CASSESRQGRDEKLFF.

The chain links TRBV5-1 to TRBJ2-1; D assignment may be TRBD1 or TRBD2 (5 bases each). In germline, CDR1 is SGHRS, CDR2 YFSETQ. The germline V and J ends were trimmed by 1 base and 5 bases, with 13 bases remaining between them. The CDR3 runs to 15 residues. CDR3 amino acids: CASSLSNGADNEQFF. The CDR3 nucleotides read TGCGCCAGCAGCTTGTCGAACGGGGCGGACAATGAGCAGTTCTTC.

V gene TRBV27 combines with J gene TRBJ1-1, with D possibly TRBD1 on 6 matching bases. This CDR3 region has 17 residues. V lost 1 base and J lost 3, with 18 bases in between. CDR1 and CDR2 (germline): MNHEY, SMNVEV (reference sequence). CDR3 nucleotides: TGTGCCAGCAGTTTATTCGCCCTGGGGGGCGCAGACACTGAAGCTTTCTTT. It encodes CASSLFALGGADTEAFF.

This clonotype has more than one count but fewer than ten. J is TRBJ2-7 and V is TRBV12-3 or TRBV12-4, with D maybe TRBD2 (5 bases). V was cut by 7 bases and J by 2 bases, with 15 bases left in between. The CDR3 length is 14 residues. CDR3 DNA: TGTGCCAGCAACCGGGGTCCACCCACCTACGAGCAGTACTTC. As protein: CASNRGPPTYEQYF.

The table lists this clonotype with a few counts. J is TRBJ1-1 and V is TRBV6-5; D may be TRBD1 (6 bases). V lost 2 bases, J lost 8 bases, and 12 bases lay in between. The CDR3 is made up of 13 amino acids. CDR1 MNHEY and CDR2 SVGAGI come from the germline V gene. The CDR3 region is CASSYGGGREAFF. CDR3 DNA: TGTGCCAGCAGTTACGGGGGGGGCAGGGAAGCTTTCTTT.

The chain uses TRBV5-1 and TRBJ2-3; 8 bases match TRBD2. There are 15 residues in the CDR3. With 3 bases clipped from V and 2 bases from J, the junction kept 5 bases outside the gene matches. From germline, CDR1 is SGHRS and CDR2 YFSETQ. CDR3 region: CASSSRGGITDTQYF. The CDR3 bases are TGCGCCAGCAGCTCTCGCGGGGGGATCACAGATACGCAGTATTTT. The full variable domain, in which reference TRBV5-1 and TRBJ2-3 provide the parts outside the CDR3, is KAGVTQTPRYLIKTRGQQVTLSCSPISGHRSVSWYQQTPGQGLQFLFEYFSETQRNKGNFPGRFSGRQFSNSRSEMNVSTLELGDSALYLCASSSRGGITDTQYFGPGTRLTVL.

This clonotype turned up a few times. The chain joins TRBV15 to TRBJ1-6; D is undetermined. V was shortened by 0 bases and J by 10 bases, with 10 bases between the two germline ends. The CDR3 is 14 residues long. Germline CDR1 is LNHNV and CDR2 is YYDKDF (reference sequence). CDR3 bases: TGTGCCACCAGCAGAGATCGTGGGTACTCACCCCTCCACTTT. Translated, it gives CATSRDRGYSPLHF. The full variable domain, rest sourced from reference TRBV15 and TRBJ1-6, is DAMVIQNPRYQVTQFGKPVTLSCSQTLNHNVMYWYQQKSSQAPKLLFHYYDKDFNNEADTPDNFQSRRPNTSFCFLDIRSPGLGDTAMYLCATSRDRGYSPLHFGNGTRLTVT.

This clonotype has more than one count but fewer than ten. V gene TRBV13 combines with J gene TRBJ2-1; D perhaps matches TRBD1 (5 bases). Deletions cut 5 bases from V and 6 bases from J, with 23 bases between. Per germline, CDR1 PRHDT and CDR2 FYEKMQ (reference sequence). The length of the CDR3 is 17 residues. The chain's CDR3 is CASSKTSEPLGLNEQFF. The DNA for the CDR3 is TGTGCCAGCAGCAAAACCTCCGAGCCACTGGGGCTCAATGAGCAGTTCTTC.

CDR3 in DNA: TGTGCCAGCAGTTTTGGGGAGGGTACAGATACGCAGTATTTT. Translation gives CASSFGEGTDTQYF. The rearrangement uses TRBV12-3 or TRBV12-4 and TRBJ2-3, with 7 bases that match TRBD2. V shed 3 bases, J shed 3 bases, and the junction held 3 bases outside the gene matches. The CDR3 has 14 amino acids.

This clonotype was seen repeatedly, ten times or more. The rearrangement joins TRBV15 to TRBJ1-6; possible D gene TRBD1, 6 bases. Trimming pared 1 base from V and 11 bases from J, leaving 24 bases between. There are 18 residues in the CDR3. The germline V gene encodes CDR1 LNHNV and CDR2 YYDKDF (reference sequence). The CDR3 loop is CATSRGGPRGTVSAPLHF. For the CDR3, the DNA is TGTGCCACCAGCAGAGGGGGACCCAGGGGTACGGTGTCTGCACCCCTCCACTTT.

Only a few counts were recorded for this clonotype. V gene TRBV4-3 combines with J gene TRBJ2-5; the D gene is possibly TRBD1 (6 bases). The germline V gene encodes CDR1 LGHNA and CDR2 YSLEER. V lost 4 bases to trimming and J lost 4 bases, with 25 bases between them. The CDR3 is 18 residues long. Here the CDR3 DNA reads TGCGCCAGCAGCCCCTATCCGACAGGAGGTATAGGGTCAGAGACCCAGTACTTC. It translates to CASSPYPTGGIGSETQYF.